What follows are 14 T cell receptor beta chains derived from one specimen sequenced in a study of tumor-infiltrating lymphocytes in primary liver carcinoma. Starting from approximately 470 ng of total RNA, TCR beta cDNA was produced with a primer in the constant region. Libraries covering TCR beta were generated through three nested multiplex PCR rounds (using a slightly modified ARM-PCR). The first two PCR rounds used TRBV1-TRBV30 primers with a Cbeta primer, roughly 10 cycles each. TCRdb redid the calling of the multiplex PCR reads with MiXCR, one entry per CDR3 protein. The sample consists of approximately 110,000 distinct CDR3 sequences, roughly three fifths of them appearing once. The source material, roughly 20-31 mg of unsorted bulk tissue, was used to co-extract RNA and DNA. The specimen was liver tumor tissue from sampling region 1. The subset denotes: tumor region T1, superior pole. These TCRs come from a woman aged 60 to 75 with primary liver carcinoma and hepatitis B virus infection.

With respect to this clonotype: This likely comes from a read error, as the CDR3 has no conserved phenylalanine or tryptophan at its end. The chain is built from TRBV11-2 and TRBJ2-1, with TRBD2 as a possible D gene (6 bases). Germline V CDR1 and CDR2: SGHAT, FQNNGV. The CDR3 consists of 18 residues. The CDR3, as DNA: TGTGCCTGCAGCTTAGGTGGTAGCGGTAGACTTCAATACAATGAGCAGTTCATC. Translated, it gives CACSLGGSGRLQYNEQFI.

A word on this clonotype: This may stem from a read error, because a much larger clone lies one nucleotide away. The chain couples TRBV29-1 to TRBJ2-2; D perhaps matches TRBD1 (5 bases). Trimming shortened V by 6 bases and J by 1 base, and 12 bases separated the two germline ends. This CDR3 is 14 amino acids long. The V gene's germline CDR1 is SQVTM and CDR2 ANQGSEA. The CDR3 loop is CSVGGAGNTGELFF. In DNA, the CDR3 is TGCAGCGTCGGTGGGGCAGGGAACACCGGGGAGCTGTTTTTT.

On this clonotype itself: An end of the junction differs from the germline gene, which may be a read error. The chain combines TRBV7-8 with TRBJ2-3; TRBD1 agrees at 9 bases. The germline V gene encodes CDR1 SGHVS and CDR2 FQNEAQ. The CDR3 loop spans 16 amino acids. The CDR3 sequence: CAGSPPWTGVPDTQYF. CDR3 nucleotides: TGTGCCGGCAGCCCACCCTGGACAGGGGTTCCAGATACGCAGTATTTT.

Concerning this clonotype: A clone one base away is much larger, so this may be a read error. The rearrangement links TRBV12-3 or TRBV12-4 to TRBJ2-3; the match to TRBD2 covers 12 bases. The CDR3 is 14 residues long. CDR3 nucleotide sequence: TGTGTCAGCAAAGAACTAGCGGGAGGTGATACGCAGTATTTT. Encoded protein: CVSKELAGGDTQYF.

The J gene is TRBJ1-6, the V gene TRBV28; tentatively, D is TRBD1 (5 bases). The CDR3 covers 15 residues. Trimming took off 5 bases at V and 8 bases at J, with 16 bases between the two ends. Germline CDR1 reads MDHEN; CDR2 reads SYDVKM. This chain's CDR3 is CASSVRDPEDSPLHF. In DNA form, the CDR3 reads TGTGCCAGCAGTGTCCGGGACCCGGAAGATTCACCCCTCCACTTT.

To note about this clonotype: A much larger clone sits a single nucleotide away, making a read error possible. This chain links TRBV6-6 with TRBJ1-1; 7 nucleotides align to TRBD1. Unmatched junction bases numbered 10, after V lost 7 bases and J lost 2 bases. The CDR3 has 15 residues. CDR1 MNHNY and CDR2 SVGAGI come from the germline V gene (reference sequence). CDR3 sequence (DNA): TGTGCCAGCACCTCGAGACAGGGAGCAAACACTGAAGCTTTCTTT. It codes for CASTSRQGANTEAFF.

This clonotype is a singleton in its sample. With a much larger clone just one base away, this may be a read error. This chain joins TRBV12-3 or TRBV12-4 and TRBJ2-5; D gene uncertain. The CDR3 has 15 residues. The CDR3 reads CTSSLNWSTQETQYF. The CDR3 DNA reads TGTACCAGCAGTTTAAACTGGTCGACTCAAGAGACCCAGTACTTC.

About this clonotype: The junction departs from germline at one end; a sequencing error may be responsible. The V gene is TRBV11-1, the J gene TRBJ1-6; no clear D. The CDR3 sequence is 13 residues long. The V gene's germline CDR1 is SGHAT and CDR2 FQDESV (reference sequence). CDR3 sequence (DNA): TGTGCCTGCAGCCTCCTCCGGGCTTCATCCCTCCACTTT. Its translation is CACSLLRASSLHF.

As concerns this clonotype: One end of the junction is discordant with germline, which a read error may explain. The CDR3 loop reads CATSPRGQGYTEAFF. Here the CDR3 DNA reads TGCGCCACCAGCCCTAGGGGACAGGGTTACACTGAAGCCTTCTTT. The chain employs TRBV11-2 and TRBJ1-1; 9 bases agree with TRBD1. The CDR3 totals 15 residues. CDR1 SGHAT and CDR2 FQNNGV come from the germline V gene.

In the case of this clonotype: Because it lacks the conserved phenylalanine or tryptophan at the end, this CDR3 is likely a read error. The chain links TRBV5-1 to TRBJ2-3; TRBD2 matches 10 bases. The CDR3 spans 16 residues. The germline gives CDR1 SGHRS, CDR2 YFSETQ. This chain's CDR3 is CASSSRTSGITDAQYS. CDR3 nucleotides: TGCGCCAGCAGCTCCCGGACTAGCGGCATCACAGATGCGCAGTATTCT.

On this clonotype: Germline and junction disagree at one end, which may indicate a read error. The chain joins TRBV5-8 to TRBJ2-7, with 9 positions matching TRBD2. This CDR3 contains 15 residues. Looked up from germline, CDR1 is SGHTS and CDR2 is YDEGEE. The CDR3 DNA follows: TGTGCCAGCAGCTTGCTCGAGGGACTAGCCTACAAGCAGTACTTC. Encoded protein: CASSLLEGLAYKQYF.

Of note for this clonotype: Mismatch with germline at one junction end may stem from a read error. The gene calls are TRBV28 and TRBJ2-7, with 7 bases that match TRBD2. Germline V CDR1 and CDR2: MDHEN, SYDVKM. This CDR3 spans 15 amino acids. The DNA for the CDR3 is TGTGCCAGCGGTTTCAATTCGGGACTACCTTACGAGCAGTACTTC. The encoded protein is CASGFNSGLPYEQYF.

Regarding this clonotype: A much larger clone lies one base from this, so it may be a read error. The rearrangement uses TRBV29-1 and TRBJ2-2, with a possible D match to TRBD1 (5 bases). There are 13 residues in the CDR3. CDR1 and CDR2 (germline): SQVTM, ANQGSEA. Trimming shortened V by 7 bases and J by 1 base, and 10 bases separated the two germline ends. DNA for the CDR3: TGCAGCGCCCTGCAGGGGAACACCGGGGAGCTGTTTTTT. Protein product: CSALQGNTGELFF.

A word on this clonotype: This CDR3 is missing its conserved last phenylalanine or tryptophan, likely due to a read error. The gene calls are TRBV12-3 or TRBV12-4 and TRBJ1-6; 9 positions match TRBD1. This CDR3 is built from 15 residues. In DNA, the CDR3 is TGTGCCAGCAGTCGTCGACAGGGGGGAAATTCACCTCTCCACTAT. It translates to CASSRRQGGNSPLHY.